Sequencing of this T cell receptor beta chain was carried out in a study of siplizumab effects on memory and regulatory T cells. Repertoires were generated with immunoSEQ multiplex PCR, while TCRdb's copy carries only in-frame clones and drops some. The sample has just under 85,000 clones, roughly 86% seen once. V lost 1 base and J 8 bases, leaving 9 bases between the germline ends. The CDR3 runs to 14 residues. The germline CDR1 and CDR2 sequences are SGHVS and FNYEAQ. Sequenced: Tregs sorted from blood. The rearrangement links TRBV7-6 to TRBJ1-6; possible D gene TRBD1, 6 bases. The sequence came from a human donor in good health. This CDR3 is CASSLGGADSPLHF. In nucleotides, the CDR3 is TGTGCCAGCAGCTTAGGGGGGGCCGATTCACCCCTCCACTTT.